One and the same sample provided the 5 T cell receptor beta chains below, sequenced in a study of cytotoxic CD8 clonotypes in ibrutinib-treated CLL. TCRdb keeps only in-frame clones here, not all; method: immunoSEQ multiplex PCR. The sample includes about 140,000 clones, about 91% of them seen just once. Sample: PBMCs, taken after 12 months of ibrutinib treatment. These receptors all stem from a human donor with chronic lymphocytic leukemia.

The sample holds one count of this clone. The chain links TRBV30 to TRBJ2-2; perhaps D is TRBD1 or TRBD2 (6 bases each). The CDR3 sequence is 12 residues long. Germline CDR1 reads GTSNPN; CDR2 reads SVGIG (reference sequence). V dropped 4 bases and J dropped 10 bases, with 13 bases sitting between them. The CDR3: CAWNGGVAELFF. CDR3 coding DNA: TGTGCCTGGAACGGGGGCGTGGCGGAGCTGTTTTTT.

The CDR3 bases are TGTGCCAGCAGTTTATCGTCCGGAACGGGCTACACCTTC. Translating it yields CASSLSSGTGYTF. This sequence joins TRBV27 and TRBJ1-2; D is unclear. The CDR3 is made up of 13 amino acids. The V end was cut by 0 bases, the J end by 8 bases, with 10 bases between. Per germline, CDR1 MNHEY and CDR2 SMNVEV (reference sequence).

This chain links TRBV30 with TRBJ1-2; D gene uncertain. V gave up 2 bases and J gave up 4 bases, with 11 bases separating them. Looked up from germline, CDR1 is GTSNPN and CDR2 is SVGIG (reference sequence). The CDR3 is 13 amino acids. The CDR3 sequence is CAWSPRGSYGYTF. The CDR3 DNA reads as TGTGCCTGGAGTCCTCGAGGGAGCTATGGCTACACCTTC.

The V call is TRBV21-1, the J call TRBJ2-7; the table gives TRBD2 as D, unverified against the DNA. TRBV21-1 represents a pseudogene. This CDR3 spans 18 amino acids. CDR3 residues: CASSKGLAGGTNSYEQYF. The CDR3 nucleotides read TGTGCCAGCAGCAAGGGACTAGCGGGAGGGACCAACTCCTACGAGCAGTACTTC.

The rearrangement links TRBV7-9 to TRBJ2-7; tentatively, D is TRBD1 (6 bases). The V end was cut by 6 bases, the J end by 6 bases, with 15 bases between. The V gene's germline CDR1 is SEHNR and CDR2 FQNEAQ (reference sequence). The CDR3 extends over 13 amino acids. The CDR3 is CASSSTTGFEQYF. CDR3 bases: TGTGCCAGCAGTTCTACCACAGGGTTCGAGCAGTACTTC.